This T cell receptor (beta chain) was profiled in a study of OX40 agonist ivuxolimab in advanced cancers. Overall study results and limits: Dosing at 0.1 to 3.0 mg/kg was accompanied by clonal expansion of CD4+ and CD8+ blood T cells by week 6. The study found that CD8+ T cells averaged more expanded clones than CD4+.

CDR3 length: 15 amino acids. V was shortened by 4 bases and J by 0 bases, with 11 bases between the two germline ends. Germline assignment: CDR1 SGHRS and CDR2 YFSETQ. This clone occurred once. Its antigen is still unknown. Method: immunoSEQ multiplex PCR; TCRdb's copy keeps in-frame clones and lacks some. The sample has 75,000 to 100,000 clones; 86% are singletons. The sample here was CD4+ or CD8+ T cells sorted from blood, taken in a trial of the OX40 agonist ivuxolimab. This chain joins TRBV5-1 and TRBJ2-1; tentatively, D is TRBD1 or TRBD2 (6 bases each). This clonotype was sampled from an adult with an advanced solid tumor such as melanoma, head and neck, liver or kidney cancer. This CDR3 reads CASSGGHSSYNEQFF. The CDR3 DNA reads TGCGCCAGCAGCGGGGGGCATAGCTCCTACAATGAGCAGTTCTTC.